Listed below are T cell receptor beta chains from one sample, sequenced in a study of blood T cell repertoires in COVID-19. The repertoire was sequenced with immunoSEQ multiplex PCR; TCRdb's copy has only in-frame clones and lacks some. The sample consists of 250,000 or so clones, roughly 80% of them appearing once. Sequencing was performed on peripheral blood. These receptors originate from a woman between 18 and 29 years old with acute or convalescent COVID-19. CDR3s include the opening cysteine and the closing phenylalanine or tryptophan. A D gene is named only where the DNA matches it firmly. Rows may omit the clone size; those that give it use once, few, many or a size class.

CDR3nt,CDR3aa,abundance,j_gene,d_gene,v_gene
TGTGCCAGCAGCGCCAGGGAAGGGTCACCCCTCCACTTT,CASSAREGSPLHF,many,TRBJ1-6,.,TRBV5-5
TGTGCCAGCAGCCGCATCAGGGGGTTCGGTGAAGCTTTCTTT,CASSRIRGFGEAFF,.,TRBJ1-1,TRBD1,TRBV28
TGTGCCAGCAGCTTGTTGGGGACAGGGGGCTTGAGGAGGGAAAAACTGTTTTTT,CASSLLGTGGLRREKLFF,few,TRBJ1-4,TRBD1,TRBV5-6
TGTGCCAGTACAGAGAAAAATAGCAATCAGCCCCAGCATTTT,CASTEKNSNQPQHF,.,TRBJ1-5,.,TRBV25-1
TGCGCCAGCAGCTTAGGCAGGCCTATGAACACTGAAGCTTTCTTT,CASSLGRPMNTEAFF,few,TRBJ1-1,.,TRBV5-1
TGTGCCATCAGTCACTCGGGACTAGCGGGAGACGGGGAGCAGTTCTTC,CAISHSGLAGDGEQFF,.,TRBJ2-1,TRBD2,TRBV10-3
TGTGCCAGCAGCCAAAAGGACATGAACTATGGCTACACCTTC,CASSQKDMNYGYTF,.,TRBJ1-2,.,TRBV27
TGTGCCAGCAGCCCAAGCGGGGTCAATGAGCAGTTCTTC,CASSPSGVNEQFF,.,TRBJ2-1,TRBD2,TRBV11-3
TGCGCCAGCAGCCACCCTAGCGGGAGGCCCCTCATCACGCAGTATTTT,CASSHPSGRPLITQYF,.,TRBJ2-3,TRBD2,TRBV4-3
TGTGCTAATGGTCCTGACAGCTCTAGCACAGATACGCAGTATTTT,CANGPDSSSTDTQYF,.,TRBJ2-3,.,TRBV12-5
TGCGCCAGCAGCTTGGGACAGACTTACACCGGGGAGCTGTTTTTT,CASSLGQTYTGELFF,.,TRBJ2-2,.,TRBV5-1
TGTGCCAGCAGTGGCTCCCCGACTAGCGGGGGACAGTTCTTC,CASSGSPTSGGQFF,.,TRBJ2-1,TRBD2,TRBV25-1
TGTGCCAGCAGCCCAAACGCGGAAGCTTTCTTT,CASSPNAEAFF,.,TRBJ1-1,.,TRBV7-8
TGTGCCAGCAGCCAAGATCTAACAGGAACTAACTATGGCTACACCTTC,CASSQDLTGTNYGYTF,.,TRBJ1-2,.,TRBV3-1/TRBV3-2
TGTGCCAGCAGCTTAGGGACAGGGGGTACTGAAGCTTTCTTT,CASSLGTGGTEAFF,.,TRBJ1-1,TRBD1,TRBV13
TGTGCCAGCAGTACAGGGTTTGAAAAACTGTTTTTT,CASSTGFEKLFF,.,TRBJ1-4,.,TRBV7-9
TGCGCCAGCAGCCAAGGGTGGGGGGCCTACGAGCAGTACTTC,CASSQGWGAYEQYF,.,TRBJ2-7,.,TRBV4-3
TGTGGGGGCGGTTTGGCAGAAAATTCACCCCTCCACTTT,CGGGLAENSPLHF,.,TRBJ1-6,.,TRBV6-5
TGTGCCACCAGCAGAGCCGGGACAGGGTGGGCCTACGAGCAGTACTTC,CATSRAGTGWAYEQYF,.,TRBJ2-7,TRBD1,TRBV15
TGTGCCAGCAGCCACCCTCGACAGGGGCAAGATACGCAGTATTTT,CASSHPRQGQDTQYF,.,TRBJ2-3,TRBD1,TRBV6-2/TRBV6-3
TGTGCCAGCAGGGAGACGAATTATAGCAATCAGCCCCAGCATTTT,CASRETNYSNQPQHF,.,TRBJ1-5,.,TRBV2
TGTGCCAGCAGCTTAGCCCGTCTAGCGGGAGGGCCCTACGAGCAGTACTTC,CASSLARLAGGPYEQYF,.,TRBJ2-7,TRBD2,TRBV7-2
TGTGCCAGCAGCCAGGGCGGACAGGGGGCGGGTGTGAGCAATCAGCCCCAGCATTTT,CASSQGGQGAGVSNQPQHF,.,TRBJ1-5,TRBD1,TRBV14
TGTGCCAGCAGTTACTCGATGTCACTAGCGGAATCCTACGAGCAGTACTTC,CASSYSMSLAESYEQYF,.,TRBJ2-7,TRBD2,TRBV6-2/TRBV6-3
TGCGCCAGCAGCCTCCAAGGGGCTGGAAACACCATATATTTT,CASSLQGAGNTIYF,.,TRBJ1-3,.,TRBV5-1
TGTGCCAGCAGCCCTCCGACGGGGGTCGAGCAGTACTTC,CASSPPTGVEQYF,.,TRBJ2-7,.,TRBV11-3
TGTGCCAGCAGGGCCGGGACAGGGCCTTATGGCTACACCTTC,CASRAGTGPYGYTF,.,TRBJ1-2,TRBD1,TRBV6-5
TGTGCCAGCAGCCACGACAGCTCTGGAAACACCATATATTTT,CASSHDSSGNTIYF,.,TRBJ1-3,.,TRBV28
TGTGCCAGCGGAGGCAGGGGATCCCACTCTGGAAACACCATATATTTT,CASGGRGSHSGNTIYF,.,TRBJ1-3,.,TRBV6-6
TGTGCCAGCAGTGTATCCATACTTTATAATTCACCCCTCCACTTT,CASSVSILYNSPLHF,few,TRBJ1-6,.,TRBV27
TGTGCCAGCAGTTATTCGGACAGTTCACCCCTCCACTTT,CASSYSDSSPLHF,many,TRBJ1-6,.,TRBV6-5
TGTGCCAGCAGCAGGGGCGGGACTAGCGGGTCCTACGAGCAGTACTTC,CASSRGGTSGSYEQYF,.,TRBJ2-7,TRBD2,TRBV5-6
TGCGCCAGCAGCTCACGCACAGGGTTGTTGTACTTC,CASSSRTGLLYF,.,TRBJ2-7,.,TRBV4-3
TGTGCCATCAGTGAGTCCACAGAAGAAGAGACCCAGTACTTC,CAISESTEEETQYF,.,TRBJ2-5,.,TRBV10-3
TGTGCCAGCAGGAGGGGAGGGGTGGAAACCTACGAGCAGTACTTC,CASRRGGVETYEQYF,.,TRBJ2-7,TRBD2,TRBV2
TGCGCCAGCAGCCAGATCATAACAGGGTTCCCCACCTACGAGCAGTACTTC,CASSQIITGFPTYEQYF,few,TRBJ2-7,.,TRBV4-3
TGTGCCAGCAGCCGTCAGGATTGGAATTCACCCCTCCACTTT,CASSRQDWNSPLHF,.,TRBJ1-6,.,TRBV7-9
TGTGCCAGCAGTTATTCCCCGTACACAGATACGCAGTATTTT,CASSYSPYTDTQYF,once,TRBJ2-3,.,TRBV6-6
TGCGCCAGCAGCCAAAGTAGCGGGAGGGAGGCAGATACGCAGTATTTT,CASSQSSGREADTQYF,.,TRBJ2-3,TRBD2,TRBV4-1
TGTGCCTGGAGTGCAAGCGGATACGAGCAGTACTTC,CAWSASGYEQYF,.,TRBJ2-7,.,TRBV30
TGCGCCAGCAGTTGGGGACAGGGGGCTTCCTCTGGGGCCAACGTCCTGACTTTC,CASSWGQGASSGANVLTF,.,TRBJ2-6,TRBD1,TRBV5-1
TGTGCCAGCAGCTTGACAGGGGGTTGGGATGAAAAACTGTTTTTT,CASSLTGGWDEKLFF,.,TRBJ1-4,TRBD1,TRBV5-5
TGTGCCAGCAAGACTAACTTGAACACTGAAGCTTTCTTT,CASKTNLNTEAFF,.,TRBJ1-1,.,TRBV7-9
TGTGCCAGCAGTGAAGGGACTAGCGGGAATGGAGAGACCCAGTACTTC,CASSEGTSGNGETQYF,.,TRBJ2-5,TRBD2,TRBV6-1
TGTGCCTGGAGTCCCACTCCAGCCAAAAACATTCAGTACTTC,CAWSPTPAKNIQYF,.,TRBJ2-4,.,TRBV30
TGTGCCTGGAGCAAGGGAGGGACGAACACTGAAGCTTTCTTT,CAWSKGGTNTEAFF,.,TRBJ1-1,.,TRBV30
TGCGCCAGCTGCCAGGGACAGTTCTTCTCTGGGGCCAACGTCCTGACTTTC,CASCQGQFFSGANVLTF,.,TRBJ2-6,TRBD1,TRBV5-1
TGTGCCAGCTCACCACGAAATAGCGGGAGTCATGAGCAGTTCTTC,CASSPRNSGSHEQFF,.,TRBJ2-1,TRBD2,TRBV18
TGCGCCAGCAGTCGGCGTGGGACTAGCGGGAGTATTGAGCAGTTCTTC,CASSRRGTSGSIEQFF,.,TRBJ2-1,TRBD2,TRBV5-1
TGCGCCAGCAGCCAGCAACTAGCGGGAGTATATTTGAATGAGCAGTTCTTC,CASSQQLAGVYLNEQFF,.,TRBJ2-1,TRBD2,TRBV4-3
TGTGCCAGCAGCCAAGTCGCAGGGGCTGGCACTGAAGCTTTCTTT,CASSQVAGAGTEAFF,few,TRBJ1-1,.,TRBV14
TGTGCTAGTGGTTATGAGGAGGCCGGGGAGCTGTTTTTT,CASGYEEAGELFF,.,TRBJ2-2,.,TRBV12-5